This entry describes one T cell receptor beta chain. Authors' data handling: Estimation of nucleated cell counts was performed using reference gene primer amplification. Assay used: immunoSEQ multiplex PCR; TCRdb lists only in-frame clones, some missing. That table supplies the V and J calls and clone size; D and trimming were determined from the DNA. The table records just over 300,000 clones, just over 85% of them present only once. This sample stems from a study of blood T cell repertoires in COVID-19. Background on the study: COVID-19 samples collected from the United States, Italy and Spain covered acute and convalescent phases.

The study recruited people aged about 18 to 89 years across about two dozen US areas. The sequence came from a man aged 30 to 39 who had recovered from COVID-19. The sample consisted of PBMCs or T cells enriched from blood (not recorded which).

The CDR3 DNA reads TGTGCCAGCAGCACCCGACAGGGGATGGGCAATCAGCCCCAGCATTTT. It yields the protein CASSTRQGMGNQPQHF. The chain carries TRBV7-8 and TRBJ1-5, with 8 bases that match TRBD1. Trimming at V came to 5 bases and at J to 2 bases, leaving 8 bases not matched to a gene. The length of the CDR3 is 16 residues. The germline gives CDR1 SGHVS, CDR2 FQNEAQ.